A selection of T cell receptor beta chains follows, all from one sample in a study of T cell responses to AZD1222 COVID-19 vaccine. Measured with immunoSEQ multiplex PCR; TCRdb has only the in-frame clones, and not every one. In the table there are approximately 73,000 clones, 84% of which are singletons. Sequenced material: peripheral blood, taken on day 0 of AZD1222 vaccination. These receptor sequences come from an adult in good health. The CDR3 runs from the conserved cysteine through the conserved F or W. Each record gives: J gene, clone size, CDR3 length, D gene, V gene, CDR3 DNA, CDR3 protein. The D gene is left open where the match is weak. Clone size is stated in some rows and not others, as once, few, many or a class when expanded.

TRBJ1-2,NA,15,NA,TRBV28,TGTGCCAGCAGTTTAGAGGGATCAGGAGGCTATGGCTACACCTTC,CASSLEGSGGYGYTF
TRBJ2-1,NA,12,NA,TRBV11-3,TGTGCCAGCAGCTTAGGGTACAATGAGCAGTTCTTC,CASSLGYNEQFF
TRBJ2-5,NA,15,TRBD2,TRBV19,TGTGCCAGTAGTCTAACGGGACTAGCTGAAGAGACCCAGTACTTC,CASSLTGLAEETQYF
TRBJ2-2,NA,13,NA,TRBV5-1,TGCGCCAGCAGCTTTCGGGACACCGGGGAGCTGTTTTTT,CASSFRDTGELFF
TRBJ1-2,NA,16,NA,TRBV5-3,TGTGCCAGAAGTTCTAAGGATGCTTCCACCCGCTATGGCTACACCTTC,CARSSKDASTRYGYTF
TRBJ2-3,NA,17,NA,TRBV7-2,TGTGCCAGCAGCCCCGTCCCCCGCCGGCGGGGCACAGATACGCAGTATTTT,CASSPVPRRRGTDTQYF
TRBJ2-2,NA,16,NA,TRBV18,TGTGCCAGCTCATCCGTCCTGGCTTCGAACACCGGGGAGCTGTTTTTT,CASSSVLASNTGELFF
TRBJ2-6,NA,17,TRBD2,TRBV4-1,TGCGCCAGCAGCCAACCCGTGCGGGGGGCTGGGGCCAACGTCCTGACTTTC,CASSQPVRGAGANVLTF
TRBJ2-3,NA,16,TRBD2,TRBV11-2,TGTGCCAGCAGCTTAATGGCGGGGGACGTGGGAGATACGCAGTATTTT,CASSLMAGDVGDTQYF
TRBJ2-3,NA,15,TRBD2,TRBV7-2,TGTGCCAGCAGCTCACTAGCGGGGGGAAGGGATACGCAGTATTTT,CASSSLAGGRDTQYF
TRBJ1-1,few,15,NA,TRBV6-2/TRBV6-3,TGTGCCAGCAGTAAACCTACGGGAGGGAACACTGAAGCTTTCTTT,CASSKPTGGNTEAFF
TRBJ1-2,NA,15,NA,TRBV5-1,TGCGCCAGCAGCTCGTCGGCGGGGGGTTGGGTTGGCTACACCTTC,CASSSSAGGWVGYTF
TRBJ1-1,few,13,NA,TRBV6-2/TRBV6-3,TGTGCCAGCAGTTACAATTTGAACACTGAAGCTTTCTTT,CASSYNLNTEAFF
TRBJ2-7,NA,11,NA,TRBV5-1,TGCGCCAGCCGGGACATCTACGAGCAGTACTTC,CASRDIYEQYF
TRBJ1-1,NA,14,NA,TRBV6-5,TGTGCCAGCAGTCTAGGCGGCGAGAACACTGAAGCTTTCTTT,CASSLGGENTEAFF
TRBJ1-2,NA,15,NA,TRBV4-1,TGCGCCAGCAGCCAAGATCGGGGGGCGAGCTATGGCTACACCTTC,CASSQDRGASYGYTF